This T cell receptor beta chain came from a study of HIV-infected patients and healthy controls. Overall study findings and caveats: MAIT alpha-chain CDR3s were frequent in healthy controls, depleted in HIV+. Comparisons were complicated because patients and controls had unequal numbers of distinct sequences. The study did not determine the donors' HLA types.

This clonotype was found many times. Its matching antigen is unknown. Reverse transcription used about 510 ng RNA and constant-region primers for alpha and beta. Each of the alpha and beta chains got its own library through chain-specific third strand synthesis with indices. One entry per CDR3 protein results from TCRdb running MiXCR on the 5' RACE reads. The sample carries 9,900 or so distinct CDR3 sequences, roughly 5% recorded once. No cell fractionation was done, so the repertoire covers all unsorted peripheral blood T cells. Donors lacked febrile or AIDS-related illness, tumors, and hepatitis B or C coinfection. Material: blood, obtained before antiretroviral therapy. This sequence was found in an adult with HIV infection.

The CDR3 coding sequence is TGTGCCAGCAGCCCACAGGGCCTATATGGCTACACCTTC. Protein: CASSPQGLYGYTF. This chain joins TRBV7-6 and TRBJ1-2; D might be TRBD1 (6 bases). V was shortened by 5 bases and J by 5 bases, with 12 bases between the two germline ends. Germline loops: CDR1 SGHVS, CDR2 FNYEAQ. The CDR3 sequence is 13 residues long.